The entry below describes one T cell receptor (beta chain). Its antigen is unidentified. Since no conserved phenylalanine or tryptophan closes the CDR3, a read error is the likely cause. The cDNA was synthesized by 5'RACE incorporating 10-nucleotide random UMIs. Every sequencing run produced over 190 million TCR-beta sequences, and the sequences from any one run covered 15-18 subjects. TCRdb reprocessed the 5' RACE reads with MiXCR, giving one entry per CDR3 protein. The table has about 65,000 distinct CDR3 sequences, more than 3.5% seen once. The sample is drawn from a study of neurological immune-mediated disorders. The unsorted libraries originated from 2 million PBMCs that had been stored at -80 C. Study findings and constraints: The most TCR clonal expansion was seen in HTLV-1-associated myelopathy, whereas the least was seen in multiple sclerosis, below the level in healthy controls.

This TCR came from a man aged 50-59 years with multiple sclerosis. The material sequenced was PBMCs.

The CDR3 DNA reads as TGCGCCAGCAGCTCTGGACAGGGACGGCAAGAGACCCAGTACAAC. This gives the protein CASSSGQGRQETQYN. The rearrangement uses TRBV5-1 and TRBJ2-5, with TRBD1 identical over 8 bases. The V segment lost 3 bases and the J segment 2 bases; nucleotides outside the gene matches: 6. Germline V gives CDR1 SGHRS, CDR2 YFSETQ. The CDR3 totals 15 residues.